This T cell receptor beta chain was profiled in a study of T cell clonality in common variable immunodeficiency. General study results and limits: In common variable immunodeficiency, TCR beta chains reportedly carried fewer deletions and N-nucleotide insertions.

Caucasian heritage predominated among both patients and controls. All CVID subjects were on immunoglobulin replacement for at least one year. Turning to this clone: Its antigen remains unidentified. The observed sequence ends 3 residues before the CDR3 terminus, with the missing tail filled in from the germline J gene.

In germline, CDR1 is KGHSH, CDR2 LQKENI. Trimming cost V 0 bases and J 2 bases; bases outside gene matches: 1. This CDR3 is built from 14 residues. Measured with immunoSEQ multiplex PCR; TCRdb has only the in-frame clones, and not every one. The sample yields about 15,000 clones, without any singletons. This chain joins TRBV18 and TRBJ2-7, with 7 bases aligning to TRBD1. The sequence was collected from a human donor with common variable immunodeficiency. The specimen was peripheral blood mononuclear cells. Partial CDR3 DNA: TGTGCCAGCTCACCACCGGGACAGCCCTACGAG. Protein: CASSPPGQPYE. The complete CDR3 protein is CASSPPGQPYEQYF.